What follows describes a single T cell receptor beta chain. The sample is drawn from a study of T-cell reconstitution after alpha-beta-depleted transplantation in children. V was pared by 5 bases and J by 1 base, with 12 bases between. This CDR3 is built from 13 residues. CDR1 is DFQATT, CDR2 SNEGSKA, per germline (reference sequence). Unique molecular identifiers were built into the TCRbeta library. Each CDR3 protein is one row after TCRdb ran MiXCR on the PCR reads. This sample carries approximately 400,000 distinct CDR3 sequences, approximately 10% of them seen once, and the ten largest clones take approximately 5%.

The sequence was collected from a human donor who donated a stem cell graft to a child with acute myeloid leukemia. Sequencing was performed on PBMCs from the stem cell graft donor, taken from the stem cell graft. This chain connects TRBV20-1 to TRBJ2-7; D remains unclear. The CDR3 region is CSAAAARSYEQYF. CDR3 nucleotide sequence: TGCAGTGCTGCGGCCGCGCGGTCCTACGAGCAGTACTTC.